Only a few counts were recorded for the clone carrying this T cell receptor beta chain. TCRdb recomputed calls from the 5' RACE reads with MiXCR, one row per CDR3 protein. The repertoire holds fewer than 90,000 distinct CDR3 sequences, with 11% to 15% as singletons. The data originate from a study of early T cells in non-severe SARS-CoV-2 infection. Study-wide context: The chains were unpaired, and the sequenced material was bulk RNA from unsorted whole blood.

Trimming cost V 0 bases and J 5 bases, with 10 bases left between them. This CDR3 is 14 amino acids long. Germline V gene lookup returns CDR1 SQVTM and CDR2 ANQGSEA. The chain recombines TRBV29-1 with TRBJ1-4, with D unclear. This sequence originates from an adult who was a healthcare worker with PCR-confirmed SARS-CoV-2 infection or an uninfected control (not recorded which). Sequencing was performed on whole blood. In DNA, the CDR3 is TGCAGCGTTGAAGATCCCTCGGGGAATGAAAAACTGTTTTTT. Translated: CSVEDPSGNEKLFF.